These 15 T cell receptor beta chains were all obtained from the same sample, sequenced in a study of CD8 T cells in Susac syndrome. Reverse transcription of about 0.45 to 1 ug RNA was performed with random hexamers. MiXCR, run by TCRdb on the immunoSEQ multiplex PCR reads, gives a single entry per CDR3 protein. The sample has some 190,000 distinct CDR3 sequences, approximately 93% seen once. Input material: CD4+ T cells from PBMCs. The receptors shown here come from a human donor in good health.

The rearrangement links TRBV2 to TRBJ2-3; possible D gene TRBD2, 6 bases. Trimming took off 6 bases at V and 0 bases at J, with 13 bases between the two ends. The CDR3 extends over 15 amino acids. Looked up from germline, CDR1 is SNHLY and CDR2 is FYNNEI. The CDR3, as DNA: TGTGCCAGCAGGCTACAGGACTATAGCACAGATACGCAGTATTTT. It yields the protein CASRLQDYSTDTQYF. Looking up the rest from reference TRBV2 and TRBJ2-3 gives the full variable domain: EPEVTQTPSHQVTQMGQEVILRCVPISNHLYFYWYRQILGQKVEFLVSFYNNEISEKSEIFDDQFSVERPDGSNFTLKIRSTKLEDSAMYFCASRLQDYSTDTQYFGPGTRLTVL.

CDR3 sequence reads: CASRNSQNTGELFF. Here the CDR3 DNA reads TGCGCCAGCAGAAATTCGCAGAACACCGGGGAGCTGTTTTTT. The V gene is TRBV5-1, the J gene TRBJ2-2; D uncertain. The ends were cut back, 5 bases at V and 1 base at J, with 9 bases in the middle. Germline lookup yields CDR1 SGHRS and CDR2 YFSETQ. This CDR3 is 14 amino acids long. The whole variable domain, filled in from reference TRBV5-1 and TRBJ2-2, reads KAGVTQTPRYLIKTRGQQVTLSCSPISGHRSVSWYQQTPGQGLQFLFEYFSETQRNKGNFPGRFSGRQFSNSRSEMNVSTLELGDSALYLCASRNSQNTGELFFGEGSRLTVL.

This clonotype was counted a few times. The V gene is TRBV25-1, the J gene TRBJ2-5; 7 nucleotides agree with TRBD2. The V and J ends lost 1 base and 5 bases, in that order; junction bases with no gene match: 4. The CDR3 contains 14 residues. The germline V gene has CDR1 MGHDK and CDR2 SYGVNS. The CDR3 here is CASSESGRGETQYF. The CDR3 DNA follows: TGTGCCAGCAGTGAATCGGGGAGGGGTGAGACCCAGTACTTC.

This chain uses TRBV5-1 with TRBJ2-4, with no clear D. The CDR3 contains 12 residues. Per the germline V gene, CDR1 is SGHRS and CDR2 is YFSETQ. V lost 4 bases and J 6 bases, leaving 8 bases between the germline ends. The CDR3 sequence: CASSAEGNIQYF. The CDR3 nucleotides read TGCGCCAGCAGCGCGGAAGGAAACATTCAGTACTTC.

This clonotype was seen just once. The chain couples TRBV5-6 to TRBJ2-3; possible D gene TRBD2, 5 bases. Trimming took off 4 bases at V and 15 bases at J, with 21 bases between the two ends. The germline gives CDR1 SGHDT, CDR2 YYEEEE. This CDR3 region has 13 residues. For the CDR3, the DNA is TGTGCCAGCAGCCCTACGGACTCTCAATACGCTTATTTT. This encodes CASSPTDSQYAYF.

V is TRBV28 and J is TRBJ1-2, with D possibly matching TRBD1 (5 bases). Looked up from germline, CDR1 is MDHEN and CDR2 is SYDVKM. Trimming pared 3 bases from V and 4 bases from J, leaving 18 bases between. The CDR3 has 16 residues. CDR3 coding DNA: TGTGCCAGCAGTTTCGGAGGACTTCATGGGGGCTATGGCTACACCTTC. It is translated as CASSFGGLHGGYGYTF.

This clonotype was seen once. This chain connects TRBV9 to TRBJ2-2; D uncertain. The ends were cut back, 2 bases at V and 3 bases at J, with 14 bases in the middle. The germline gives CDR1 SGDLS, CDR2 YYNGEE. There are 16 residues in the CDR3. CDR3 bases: TGTGCCAGCAGCGTGTATTACGACATCCACACCGGGGAGCTGTTTTTT. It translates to CASSVYYDIHTGELFF.

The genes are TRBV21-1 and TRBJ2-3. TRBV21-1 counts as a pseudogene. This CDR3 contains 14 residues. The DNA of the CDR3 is TGTGCCAGCAGCAAAGGGGGTAGCACAGATACGCAGTATTTT. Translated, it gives CASSKGGSTDTQYF.

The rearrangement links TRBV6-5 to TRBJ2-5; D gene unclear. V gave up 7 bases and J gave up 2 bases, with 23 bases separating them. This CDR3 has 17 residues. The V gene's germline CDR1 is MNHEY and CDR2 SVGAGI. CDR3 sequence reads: CASTLPYERIEQETQYF. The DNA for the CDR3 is TGTGCCAGCACTTTACCATACGAACGGATCGAACAAGAGACCCAGTACTTC.

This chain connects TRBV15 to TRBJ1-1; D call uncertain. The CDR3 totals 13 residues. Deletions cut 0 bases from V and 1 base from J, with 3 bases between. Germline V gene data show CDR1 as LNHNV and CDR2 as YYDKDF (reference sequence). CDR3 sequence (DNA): TGTGCCACCAGCAGAGATCCGAACACTGAAGCTTTCTTT. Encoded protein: CATSRDPNTEAFF.

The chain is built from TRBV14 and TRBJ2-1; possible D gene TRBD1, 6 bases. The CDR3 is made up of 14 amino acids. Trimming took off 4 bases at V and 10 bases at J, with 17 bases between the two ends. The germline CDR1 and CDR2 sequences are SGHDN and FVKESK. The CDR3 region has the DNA TGTGCCAGCAGCCCGATTATAACCGGGACAGAGCAGTTCTTC. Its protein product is CASSPIITGTEQFF. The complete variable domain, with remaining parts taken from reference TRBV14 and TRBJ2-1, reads EAGVTQFPSHSVIEKGQTVTLRCDPISGHDNLYWYRRVMGKEIKFLLHFVKESKQDESGMPNNRFLAERTGGTYSTLKVQPAELEDSGVYFCASSPIITGTEQFFGPGTRLTVL.

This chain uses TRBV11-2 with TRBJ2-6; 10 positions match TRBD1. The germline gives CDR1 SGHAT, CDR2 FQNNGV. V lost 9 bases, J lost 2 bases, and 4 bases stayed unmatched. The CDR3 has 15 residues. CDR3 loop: CASGQGGTGANVLTF. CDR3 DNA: TGTGCCAGTGGACAGGGGGGTACTGGGGCCAACGTCCTGACTTTC.

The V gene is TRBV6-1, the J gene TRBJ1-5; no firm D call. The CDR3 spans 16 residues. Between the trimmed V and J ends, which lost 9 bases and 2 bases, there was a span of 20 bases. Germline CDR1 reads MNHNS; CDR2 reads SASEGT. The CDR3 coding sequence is TGTGCCAGTTGGAATTACCGGGGTTCGGGCAATCAGCCCCAGCATTTT. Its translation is CASWNYRGSGNQPQHF.

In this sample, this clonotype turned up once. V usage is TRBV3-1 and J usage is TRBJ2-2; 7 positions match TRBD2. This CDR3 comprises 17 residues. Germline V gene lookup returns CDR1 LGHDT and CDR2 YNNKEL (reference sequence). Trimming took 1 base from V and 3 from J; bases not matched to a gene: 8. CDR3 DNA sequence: TGTGCCAGCAGCCAAGCGCTACTAGCGTCTTACACCGGGGAGCTGTTTTTT. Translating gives CASSQALLASYTGELFF.

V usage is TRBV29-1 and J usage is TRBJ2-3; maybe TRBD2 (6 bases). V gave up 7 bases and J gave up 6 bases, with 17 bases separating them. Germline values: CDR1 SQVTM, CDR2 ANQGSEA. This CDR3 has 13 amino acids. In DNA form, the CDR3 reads TGCAGCGCCCCCACGGAGGGTAGGGATACGCAGTATTTT. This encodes CSAPTEGRDTQYF.